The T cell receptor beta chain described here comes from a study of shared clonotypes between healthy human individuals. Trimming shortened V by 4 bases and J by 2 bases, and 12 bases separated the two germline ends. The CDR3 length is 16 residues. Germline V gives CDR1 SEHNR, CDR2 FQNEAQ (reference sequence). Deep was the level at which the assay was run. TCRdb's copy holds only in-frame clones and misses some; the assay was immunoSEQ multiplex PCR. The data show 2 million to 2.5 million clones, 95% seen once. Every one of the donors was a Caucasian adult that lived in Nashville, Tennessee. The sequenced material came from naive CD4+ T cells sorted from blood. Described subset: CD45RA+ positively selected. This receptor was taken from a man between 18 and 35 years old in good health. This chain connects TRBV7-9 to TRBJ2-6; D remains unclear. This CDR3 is CASSSRGTPGANVLTF. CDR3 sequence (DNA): TGTGCCAGCAGCTCCCGCGGAACCCCTGGGGCCAACGTCCTGACTTTC.